This passage covers 32 T cell receptor beta chains from one sample sequenced in a study of identifying expanded T cells in peripheral blood. The method was immunoSEQ multiplex PCR; TCRdb's version includes in-frame clones alone and lacks a portion of them. The top ten hold roughly 4% of the sample, which has roughly 90,000 clones, more than 75% seen once. What was sequenced was blood. Source of these receptors: a person aged 18-69 years in good health.

The CDR3 DNA reads as TGTGCCAGTAGTATAGGTCTGGTGACCTACGAGCAGTACTTC. Amino acid sequence: CASSIGLVTYEQYF. The chain has TRBV19 and TRBJ2-7; no clear D. This CDR3 is built from 14 residues. Germline CDR1 reads LNHDA; CDR2 reads SQIVND (reference sequence). The V end was cut by 1 base, the J end by 2 bases, with 9 bases between.

This rearrangement joins TRBV5-1 to TRBJ1-4; the D gene is possibly TRBD1 (6 bases). The CDR3 consists of 14 residues. V was shortened by 4 bases and J by 5 bases, with 12 bases between the two germline ends. The germline V gene encodes CDR1 SGHRS and CDR2 YFSETQ. Written as DNA, the CDR3 is TGCGCCAGCAGCCACAGGGTCGGGAATGAAAAACTGTTTTTT. It specifies CASSHRVGNEKLFF.

V gene TRBV10-2 combines with J gene TRBJ2-5; perhaps TRBD1 as D (5 bases). Trimming removed 6 bases at V and 3 bases at J, with 14 bases between. CDR1 is WSHSY, CDR2 SAAADI, per germline. CDR3 length equals 14 residues. In DNA, the CDR3 is TGCGCCAGCAGCAGATCACAGGTGGAAGAGACCCAGTACTTC. Amino acids: CASSRSQVEETQYF.

The genes are TRBV27 and TRBJ1-6; D is uncertain. The CDR3 has 15 residues. Germline CDR1 is MNHEY and CDR2 is SMNVEV (reference sequence). V lost 4 bases, J lost 7 bases, and 14 bases lay in between. CDR3 sequence: CASSSLPDGNSPLHF. The CDR3 DNA follows: TGTGCCAGCAGTTCTCTACCGGACGGAAATTCACCCCTCCACTTT.

V usage is TRBV2 and J usage is TRBJ2-1, with 8 nucleotides matching TRBD2. CDR1 SNHLY and CDR2 FYNNEI come from the germline V gene. This CDR3 is 14 amino acids long. With 5 bases clipped from V and 6 bases from J, the junction kept 6 bases outside the gene matches. CDR3 sequence reads: CASSYSGTRNEQFF. CDR3 nucleotide sequence: TGTGCCAGCAGTTATAGCGGGACGCGCAATGAGCAGTTCTTC.

Concerning this clone: The germline gene is not matched at one end of the junction; a read error may be the cause. The chain carries TRBV11-2 and TRBJ1-2; D unclear. This CDR3 region has 16 residues. Germline V gene sequence: CDR1 SGHAT, CDR2 FQNNGV. The CDR3 DNA reads as TGTGCCAGCGGCTTGCCGGGCGCTCGGAAACCCTATGGCGACACCTTC. It yields the protein CASGLPGARKPYGDTF.

The V gene is TRBV14, the J gene TRBJ1-1; no clear D. Trimming shortened V by 4 bases and J by 4 bases, and 4 bases separated the two germline ends. Germline-derived CDR1 and CDR2 are SGHDN and FVKESK. CDR3 length: 11 amino acids. CDR3 bases: TGTGCCAGCAGCCGAAGCACTGAAGCTTTCTTT. It encodes CASSRSTEAFF.

The chain is built from TRBV7-2 and TRBJ2-1; no clear D. The V gene's germline CDR1 is SGHTA and CDR2 FQGNSA. V lost 0 bases, J lost 8 bases, and 17 bases lay in between. This CDR3 is 16 amino acids long. Written as DNA, the CDR3 is TGTGCCAGCAGCTTAGCTGCTGGTATTATCGGCGATGAGCAGTTCTTC. Protein sequence: CASSLAAGIIGDEQFF.

The chain is built from TRBV2 and TRBJ1-1; D is unresolved. This CDR3 has 12 amino acids. V was pared by 6 bases and J by 0 bases, with 5 bases between. In germline, CDR1 is SNHLY, CDR2 FYNNEI. The CDR3 DNA reads as TGTGCCAGCAGCGATTTGAACACTGAAGCTTTCTTT. Amino acids: CASSDLNTEAFF.

The V call is TRBV5-4, the J call TRBJ2-1; tentatively, D is TRBD1 or TRBD2 (6 bases each). The V gene lost 0 bases and the J gene lost 4 bases, with 11 bases spanning the gap. The CDR3 runs to 15 residues. From germline, CDR1 is SGHNT and CDR2 YYREEE (reference sequence). DNA for the CDR3: TGTGCCAGCAGCTTGGGGGGGGCCGAGTACAATGAGCAGTTCTTC. Its protein is CASSLGGAEYNEQFF.

The chain couples TRBV10-1 to TRBJ1-1; no clear D gene. Germline-derived CDR1 and CDR2 are WNHNN and SYGVQD (reference sequence). V was pared by 8 bases and J by 5 bases, with 18 bases between. CDR3 size: 14 residues. CDR3: CASPSHGSRTEAFF. The CDR3 bases are TGCGCCAGCCCAAGCCACGGGAGTAGGACTGAAGCTTTCTTT.

The CDR3 loop is CAWSGGPNYGYTF. CDR3 DNA sequence: TGTGCCTGGAGTGGAGGGCCTAACTATGGCTACACCTTC. This rearrangement joins TRBV30 to TRBJ1-2; D remains unclear. The CDR3 contains 13 residues. From germline, CDR1 is GTSNPN and CDR2 SVGIG (reference sequence). Deletions cut 1 base from V and 0 bases from J, with 6 bases between.

This chain links TRBV2 with TRBJ2-1; 8 bases fit TRBD2. The V and J ends lost 6 bases and 1 base, in that order; junction bases with no gene match: 5. This CDR3 region has 15 residues. The germline gives CDR1 SNHLY, CDR2 FYNNEI. CDR3 amino acids: CASRQGGGSYNEQFF. The CDR3 region has the DNA TGTGCCAGCAGGCAGGGCGGGGGGTCCTACAATGAGCAGTTCTTC.

The chain combines TRBV6-1 with TRBJ1-2, with D possibly TRBD1 on 5 matching bases. CDR1 is MNHNS and CDR2 is SASEGT in the germline V gene. The length of the CDR3 is 16 residues. Trimming removed 6 bases at V and 2 bases at J, with 19 bases between. The CDR3 loop is CASRELGVSGNYGYTF. The DNA for the CDR3 is TGTGCCAGCAGAGAACTAGGTGTCTCAGGGAACTATGGCTACACCTTC.

The chain combines TRBV7-8 with TRBJ2-2; 8 bases map to TRBD2. The trim removed 5 bases at V and 1 base at J, leaving 9 bases unmatched. Germline CDR1 reads SGHVS; CDR2 reads FQNEAQ. This CDR3 is built from 17 residues. The CDR3: CASSKPKAGVNTGELFF. In DNA, the CDR3 is TGTGCCAGCAGCAAGCCGAAAGCGGGAGTGAACACCGGGGAGCTGTTTTTT.

This sequence joins TRBV7-9 and TRBJ1-1; tentatively, D is TRBD1 (5 bases). The V gene lost 5 bases and the J gene lost 7 bases, with 11 bases spanning the gap. CDR1 and CDR2 from the germline V gene are SEHNR and FQNEAQ (reference sequence). The CDR3 sequence is 12 residues long. The CDR3 reads CASSQGVFEAFF. CDR3 nucleotides: TGTGCCAGCAGCCAAGGGGTTTTTGAAGCTTTCTTT.

The chain is built from TRBV7-2 and TRBJ2-5, with D possibly being TRBD1 or TRBD2 (5 bases each). Between the trimmed V and J ends, which lost 4 bases and 2 bases, there was a span of 11 bases. Per the germline V gene, CDR1 is SGHTA and CDR2 is FQGNSA. The CDR3 is 14 amino acids. The CDR3 DNA sequence: TGTGCCAGCAGCTCCTCGGGACGGCAAGAGACCCAGTACTTC. Its protein product is CASSSSGRQETQYF.

This chain connects TRBV6-6 to TRBJ2-7; the match to TRBD1 covers 9 bases. The CDR3 runs 16 residues. Losses at the gene ends were 0 bases for V and 9 bases for J; bases not matched to a gene: 12. Per germline, CDR1 MNHNY and CDR2 SVGAGI (reference sequence). CDR3 DNA sequence: TGTGCCAGCAGTTACTCCGGACAGGGGAAGGGTAGTGGGCAGTACTTC. It translates to CASSYSGQGKGSGQYF.

This chain joins TRBV6-6 and TRBJ1-4; D possibly corresponds to TRBD1 (5 bases). From germline, CDR1 is MNHNY and CDR2 SVGAGI (reference sequence). This CDR3 has 14 residues. The germline V and J ends were trimmed by 2 bases and 8 bases, with 12 bases remaining between them. DNA of the CDR3: TGTGCCAGCAGTTACGGGGCGGGTTACGAAAAACTGTTTTTT. Its protein product is CASSYGAGYEKLFF.

The chain recombines TRBV14 with TRBJ2-2; D unclear. Germline V lookup: CDR1 SGHDN, CDR2 FVKESK. V lost 4 bases and J lost 0, with 12 bases in between. The CDR3 is 16 amino acids. CDR3 sequence reads: CASSPVVAPNTGELFF. The CDR3 DNA follows: TGTGCCAGCAGCCCTGTCGTGGCACCGAACACCGGGGAGCTGTTTTTT.

The V gene is TRBV6-6, the J gene TRBJ1-1; 10 bases fit TRBD1. The CDR3 contains 16 residues. V shed 1 base, J shed 6 bases, and the junction held 8 bases outside the gene matches. The V gene's germline CDR1 is MNHNY and CDR2 SVGAGI (reference sequence). The CDR3 DNA reads TGTGCCAGCAGTTACTGGGACAGGGGTTTAACGGCTGAAGCTTTCTTT. It codes for CASSYWDRGLTAEAFF.

V gene TRBV30 combines with J gene TRBJ1-5, with TRBD1 matching 7 bases. Germline assignment: CDR1 GTSNPN and CDR2 SVGIG (reference sequence). The trim removed 1 base at V and 7 bases at J, leaving 1 base unmatched. The CDR3 has 12 residues. In DNA, the CDR3 is TGTGCCTGGAGTGACAGGGGCCAGCCCCAGCATTTT. It specifies CAWSDRGQPQHF.

The V and J genes are TRBV5-5 and TRBJ1-2; D ambiguous. V was trimmed by 4 bases and J by 0 bases, leaving 13 bases between them. Germline loops: CDR1 SGHKS, CDR2 YYEKEE (reference sequence). This CDR3 is 15 amino acids long. CDR3 DNA sequence: TGTGCCAGCAGCCATGAGCTGGACCCTAACTATGGCTACACCTTC. It specifies CASSHELDPNYGYTF.

The chain has TRBV7-9 and TRBJ2-6; 7 positions match TRBD1. Looked up from germline, CDR1 is SEHNR and CDR2 is FQNEAQ (reference sequence). This CDR3 is 16 amino acids long. After removal of 4 bases from V and 2 bases from J, the junction contained 5 bases not matched to a gene. The CDR3, as DNA: TGTGCCAGCAGCTGGATGCAGGGGGCTGGGGCCAACGTCCTGACTTTC. The encoded protein is CASSWMQGAGANVLTF.

The rearrangement uses TRBV7-2 and TRBJ2-2; 8 bases align to TRBD1. This CDR3 has 16 residues. The V and J ends lost 4 bases and 4 bases, in that order; junction bases with no gene match: 8. CDR1 and CDR2 (germline): SGHTA, FQGNSA. The CDR3 DNA reads TGTGCCAGCAGCTCGTACGGACAGGGATCCACCGGGGAGCTGTTTTTT. It specifies CASSSYGQGSTGELFF.

V and J are TRBV25-1 and TRBJ1-1; D is uncertain. Trimming cost V 4 bases and J 4 bases, with 13 bases left between them. CDR3 length: 14 amino acids. Germline lookup yields CDR1 MGHDK and CDR2 SYGVNS. The CDR3 region has the DNA TGTGCCAGCAGTGCGTACGAAGGAGGCACTGAAGCTTTCTTT. Amino acids: CASSAYEGGTEAFF.

The chain joins TRBV20-1 to TRBJ2-1; D is unresolved. Germline V lookup: CDR1 DFQATT, CDR2 SNEGSKA (reference sequence). This CDR3 region has 10 residues. Between the trimmed V and J ends, which lost 5 bases and 6 bases, there was a span of 5 bases. For the CDR3, the DNA is TGCAGTGCTCACAGCAATGAGCAGTTCTTC. Translated: CSAHSNEQFF.

The V and J genes are TRBV18 and TRBJ2-1; D uncertain. The CDR3 extends over 13 amino acids. CDR1 and CDR2 (germline): KGHSH, LQKENI. The V end lost 1 base, the J end lost 6 bases, and 7 bases lay between the germline ends. The CDR3 loop reads CASSPLRTNEQFF. The CDR3 DNA reads as TGTGCCAGCTCACCACTCAGAACCAATGAGCAGTTCTTC.

V gene TRBV19 combines with J gene TRBJ2-5; the D gene is possibly TRBD1 (6 bases). This CDR3 has 14 amino acids. Trimming removed 7 bases from V and 1 base from J, with 13 bases in between. In germline, CDR1 is LNHDA, CDR2 SQIVND (reference sequence). This CDR3 is CASMLTGSQETQYF. The CDR3 region has the DNA TGTGCCAGTATGCTGACAGGATCCCAAGAGACCCAGTACTTC.

The chain is built from TRBV11-2 and TRBJ2-3; 10 nucleotides align to TRBD2. The germline gives CDR1 SGHAT, CDR2 FQNNGV. Unmatched junction bases numbered 6, after V lost 4 bases and J lost 2 bases. This CDR3 region has 16 residues. The CDR3 DNA sequence: TGTGCCAGCAGCTCCACTAGCGGGGAGAACACAGATACGCAGTATTTT. Amino acids: CASSSTSGENTDTQYF.

This clone occurred once. The V and J genes are TRBV6-5 and TRBJ1-6; D not certain. V was shortened by 3 bases and J by 9 bases, with 9 bases between the two germline ends. The CDR3 loop spans 13 amino acids. Germline CDR1 is MNHEY and CDR2 is SVGAGI. This chain's CDR3 is CASSYTRISPLHF. For the CDR3, the DNA is TGTGCCAGCAGTTATACCCGGATTTCACCCCTCCACTTT.

The V gene is TRBV5-1, the J gene TRBJ1-1; 7 bases are a match to TRBD1. V lost 2 bases and J lost 0; bases outside the gene matches: 13. Germline V lookup: CDR1 SGHRS, CDR2 YFSETQ. The CDR3 totals 18 residues. CDR3 in amino acids: CASSFKDHTGELNTEAFF. CDR3 in DNA: TGCGCCAGCAGCTTCAAGGATCATACAGGGGAACTGAACACTGAAGCTTTCTTT.